This T cell receptor (beta chain) was sequenced during a study of response to subunit inactivated influenza vaccine. Study-wide results and caveats: There was a suggestion from the authors that each seasonal influenza vaccination recruits few new T cells.

The CDR3 runs 16 residues. Germline CDR1 is DFQATT and CDR2 is SNEGSKA (reference sequence). V shed 1 base and J 2 bases; nucleotides not matched to a gene: 4. TCRdb used MiXCR to reprocess the RT-PCR reads, holding one entry per CDR3 protein. The table lists under 850,000 distinct CDR3 sequences, around 18% of them singletons. This clonotype occurred many times. Its antigen remains unknown. This chain joins TRBV20-1 and TRBJ2-1, with TRBD2 matching over 11 bases. Specimen: PBMCs from blood, collected around 5 days after vaccination. The clonotype originates from a man aged 45-60 years who received an inactivated influenza vaccine. The CDR3 loop is CSARAPGLAAYNEQFF. Here the CDR3 DNA reads TGCAGTGCTAGAGCACCGGGACTAGCGGCCTACAATGAGCAGTTCTTC.